This T cell receptor (beta chain) was retrieved from a study of PD-1 blockade in classical Hodgkin lymphoma. The wider study: Patients were treated with nivolumab at 3 mg/kg, and this was given intravenously every 2 weeks. Findings and caveats of the study: For complete responders, baseline diversity was comparable to that of newly diagnosed patients.

Time point described: cycle 4 day 1 (C4D1), after 5 to 7 weeks of nivolumab. Every patient had relapsed following autologous stem cell transplantation, and cohorts differed in brentuximab vedotin exposure. As regards this clone: Its antigen remains unidentified.

Measured with immunoSEQ multiplex PCR; TCRdb has only the in-frame clones, and not every one. The table shows under 130,000 clones, with roughly nine tenths occurring only once. The sequence was collected from a human donor with classical Hodgkin lymphoma. The sample in question was peripheral blood mononuclear cells (PBMCs), obtained before the fourth cycle of nivolumab.

The DNA of the CDR3 is TGCAGCGTTGAGGATAGCGGGAGTCCCAATGAGCAGTTCTTC. This sequence encodes CSVEDSGSPNEQFF. V usage is TRBV29-1 and J usage is TRBJ2-1; 9 bases agree with TRBD2. The CDR3 is 14 amino acids. Germline trimming cut 3 bases from V and 6 bases from J; bases unmatched to any gene: 6. Germline V gene lookup returns CDR1 SQVTM and CDR2 ANQGSEA.